This entry features one T cell receptor beta chain sequence. Using immunoSEQ multiplex PCR, the repertoire was profiled, and TCRdb retains in-frame clones only, with some absent. Counted here are about 51,000 clones, roughly 77% occurring once; the ten biggest clones make up 2% to 3%. The sample comes from a study of radiotherapy plus CTLA-4 blockade in lung cancer. Germline CDR1 is SGHNT and CDR2 is YYREEE (reference sequence). V shed 0 bases and J 2 bases; nucleotides not matched to a gene: 7. The CDR3 runs to 18 residues. The chain uses TRBV5-4 and TRBJ1-5; 11 bases line up with TRBD1. The sequencing here drew on peripheral blood, taken from a patient treated with radiotherapy plus ipilimumab. The TCR was taken from a human donor with non-small cell lung cancer whose response to radiotherapy plus ipilimumab could not be evaluated. The DNA for the CDR3 is TGTGCCAGCAGCTTGGGAGGACAGGGGGCGCTGGGCAATCAGCCCCAGCATTTT. It is translated as CASSLGGQGALGNQPQHF.